This T cell receptor beta chain was captured by sequencing in a study of regulatory T cells in long-lasting Graves disease (dated by TCRdb to 2020 to 2022). With regard to the full study: Antithyroid drugs had been taken for less than 3 months by newly diagnosed Graves' disease patients. The study was registered as a clinical trial and conducted in China. A total of approximately 35 samples underwent TCR sequencing: 13 from persistent and around 20 from newly diagnosed Graves' disease patients. Patients with persistent Graves' disease were compared with patients with newly diagnosed Graves' disease using TCR sequencing and RNA sequencing of peripheral blood. Paper-wide results and their limitations: Sequencing and analysis were limited to the TCR beta chain. More public clonotypes were shared among persistent patients (more than 2,500) than among newly diagnosed patients (roughly 960). The small sample size was acknowledged by the authors as a limitation that may reduce accuracy. Persistent disease showed preferential use of TRBV28, TRBJ1-2 and TRBJ2-5, whereas newly diagnosed disease favored TRBV20-1 and TRBJ2-1. The study examined only peripheral blood because the primary lesion, thyroid tissue, could not be accessed. Compared with newly diagnosed patients, persistent Graves' disease patients had lower TCR Shannon entropy and fewer highly expanded clones, which suggests clonal expansion.

To prepare the library, multiplex PCR was applied. Sequencing relied on an Illumina HiSeq 4000. iRepertoire HTBI primers and Arm-PCR amplification of CDR3 regions were used to construct TCR beta libraries. Before sequencing, the PCR products went through gel purification. The study's own analysis went as follows. Gene usage analysis of CDR3 amino acid clonotypes used the approximately 62 TRBV and 11 to 15 TRBJ segments found across samples. COPE and FqMerger were used to merge filtered high-quality paired reads into contigs. BLAST was used to align contigs to IMGT TRBV, TRBD and TRBJ reference genes, and CDR3 was defined according to IMGT. Clonotypes above 0.1% frequency were classified as highly expanded clones. Shannon entropy was used to measure repertoire diversity, and the Gini coefficient was used to measure V-J evenness. Clonotypes shared by more than one individual were considered public. TCRdb itself trimmed the public reads at Q25 with fastp, ran MiXCR and retained productive beta chains. Entries that share a CDR3 protein sequence are merged under the most common genes and DNA. What appears here as the V and J calls and clone size reflects TCRdb's work, not the paper's. This sample comprises under 250,000 distinct CDR3 sequences, roughly 18% of them detected only once. The top ten hold roughly 10% of the sample.

CDR1 and CDR2 are drawn from the germline V gene: SGHAT, FQNNGV. The V end loses 2 bases and the J end loses 4 bases, and a stretch of 12 bases separates them. The CDR3 numbers 14 residues from cysteine through phenylalanine. The entry retains the CDR3 DNA only, 42 bases that are in frame from base 1. What this sample's time point label stands for: newly diagnosed GD, antithyroid drugs for less than 3 months. RNA was extracted from PBMCs in TRIzol for both TCR sequencing and RNA sequencing. The diagnosis of Graves' disease was made according to American Thyroid Association guidelines. Patients for the study were recruited at an endocrinology department in Xi'an, China. From each patient, around 9 milliliters of peripheral blood was collected into an EDTA anticoagulant tube. Ficoll Paque Plus density gradient separation was used to isolate PBMCs, and no further T cell sorting was performed. RNA quality was checked with an Agilent 2100 Bioanalyzer and agarose gel, and concentration with a NanoDrop 2000.

Ten or more counts support this clonotype. This receptor's antigen is unknown. The sample holds no much larger clone one base away, and base qualities are not on file. This sample also appeared in a second study, on T cells in Graves' hyperthyroidism and ophthalmopathy. As that second paper reports: Stable Graves' hyperthyroidism was defined as no progression to ophthalmopathy during 18 months of follow-up. The hyperthyroidism patients were between 18 and 65 years old and newly diagnosed, with a disease duration of less than 2 months. Patients with uncontrolled infections, other autoimmune diseases, pregnancy or lactation were excluded. Diagnoses were established on the basis of clinical symptoms, serum thyroxine and TRAb, thyroid ultrasound, and orbital computed tomography. For the first round of RT-PCR on the TCR CDR3, the HTBI primer set was used together with the Qiagen OneStep RT-PCR kit. Most expanded thyroid clonotypes (frequency above 0.001) were also detected in blood, a finding suggesting that blood repertoires may reflect thyroid immune responses. Ophthalmopathy was separated from stable hyperthyroidism by a 13 V-J signature model, with roughly 88% sensitivity and 81% to 82% specificity obtained in cross-validation and 80%/75% obtained in testing. In validation, the model predicted progression to ophthalmopathy with approximately 71% sensitivity and over 72% specificity, a median of 6.5 months before onset. TCR V-J signatures able to tell the groups apart were searched for in a discovery cohort of 90 to 100 patients, of whom fewer than 45 had Graves' ophthalmopathy and under 65 had stable Graves' hyperthyroidism. Prospective prediction of ophthalmopathy was tested in an independent validation cohort consisting of 18 hyperthyroidism patients and approximately 16 patients who later progressed to ophthalmopathy. For training and testing, the roughly 97 patients in the discovery cohort were randomly divided in a 7:3 ratio. In several Graves' hyperthyroidism patients, the study also compared T-cell repertoires from thyroid tissue with T-cell repertoires from blood. Following sampling, methimazole starting at 30 mg daily was given to hyperthyroidism patients, and high-dose intravenous methylprednisolone was given to ophthalmopathy patients. Libraries were constructed in a second round of multiplex PCR, after which size selection and purification were carried out. Sequencing of the libraries was done on an Illumina HiSeq2000 using paired-end 100 bp reads. SOAPnuke was used to process the raw data, removing reads that contained adapters or uncalled bases, had a mean Phred below 15, or lacked an exact match to the constant primer or identifier. High-quality paired reads were merged using COPE v1.2.5, and each unique nucleotide sequence was defined as a clonotype. MiTCR v1.1 was used to align the clonotypes against IMGT TRBV, TRBD and TRBJ reference segments. The analysis was restricted to V-J combinations with a frequency above 0.0001, which together covered about 99% of the repertoires. A TCS score was defined as the ratio of F50 (clonal expansion) to E x V (chaos), with BLOSUM62-based TCRdist applied between CDR3 peptides within each V-J. Welch's t-statistics and random forest reduced several hundred V-J features to fewer than 15, which were used in a naive Bayes classifier (R e1071). No statistical method was used to set the sample size in advance, and investigators knew the group allocation. According to the paper, TCR Vbeta CDR3 sequencing was carried out on over 130 peripheral blood samples, which came from 40 to 45 ophthalmopathy, about 75 hyperthyroidism and roughly 17 progressor patients.

The chain is made from TRBV11-2 and TRBJ2-7; a tentative D call is TRBD2 (6 bases match). The sample in question was peripheral blood mononuclear cells (PBMCs), obtained at new diagnosis, from a patient treated with antithyroid drugs. The receptor comes from a woman in her 30s with Graves disease. Donor details come from another sample of the same person, matched by shared clones. The encoded CDR3 is CASSLRLASYEQYF. The DNA sequence follows: TGTGCCAGCAGCTTAAGGCTAGCGTCATACGAGCAGTACTTC.